The rows below give T cell receptor beta chains drawn from one sample of a study of T cell repertoires in cytomegalovirus infection. TCRdb called the reads again in MiXCR, with one record for every CDR3 protein. Among around 310,000 distinct CDR3 sequences listed, under 20% were seen once. Sequenced input: PBMCs. Source of these receptors: a human donor in good health (CMV status not recorded). Some clones in this sample may be carry-over from other donors' samples. The CDR3 runs from the conserved cysteine through the conserved F or W. Each record gives: clone size, D gene, V gene, CDR3 length, J gene, CDR3 DNA, CDR3 protein. The D gene is left open where the match is weak. The size of a clone is reported for some rows only, either as once, few or many, or as a class for expanded clones.

clone size: many
D gene: -
V gene: TRBV6-1
CDR3 length: 14
J gene: TRBJ1-5
CDR3 DNA: TGTGCCAGCAGTGTTGACGGGTCGGGTCAGCCCCAGCATTTT
CDR3 protein: CASSVDGSGQPQHF

clone size: few
D gene: -
V gene: TRBV4-2
CDR3 length: 14
J gene: TRBJ1-2
CDR3 DNA: TGTGCCAGCAGCCAAGCGACTGGGAACTATGGCTACACCTTC
CDR3 protein: CASSQATGNYGYTF

clone size: few
D gene: -
V gene: TRBV18
CDR3 length: 13
J gene: TRBJ2-3
CDR3 DNA: TGTGCCAGCTCACCCCCGGCGTCAGATACGCAGTATTTT
CDR3 protein: CASSPPASDTQYF

clone size: many
D gene: -
V gene: TRBV20-1
CDR3 length: 14
J gene: TRBJ2-7
CDR3 DNA: TGCAGTGCTAGAGATGTGGGCAAACCCTACGAGCAGTACTTC
CDR3 protein: CSARDVGKPYEQYF

clone size: many
D gene: -
V gene: TRBV25-1
CDR3 length: 13
J gene: TRBJ2-7
CDR3 DNA: TGTGCCAGCAGCCCGGGGAGGCCCTACGAGCAGTACTTC
CDR3 protein: CASSPGRPYEQYF

clone size: -
D gene: -
V gene: TRBV20-1
CDR3 length: 17
J gene: TRBJ2-7
CDR3 DNA: TGCAGTGCTAGTCTACGGGGTATAAGGGGTATTACCTACGAGCAGTACTTC
CDR3 protein: CSASLRGIRGITYEQYF

clone size: many
D gene: -
V gene: TRBV12-3/TRBV12-4
CDR3 length: 16
J gene: TRBJ1-1
CDR3 DNA: TGTGCCAGCAGCCCTCGGGCCCAGAGACGCGGCACTGAAGCTTTCTTT
CDR3 protein: CASSPRAQRRGTEAFF

clone size: many
D gene: TRBD2
V gene: TRBV28
CDR3 length: 19
J gene: TRBJ2-3
CDR3 DNA: TGTGCCAGCAGTAGTCCTCCGGGACTAGTCGGGGGCGTCACAGATACGCAGTATTTT
CDR3 protein: CASSSPPGLVGGVTDTQYF

clone size: -
D gene: -
V gene: TRBV6-2/TRBV6-3
CDR3 length: 13
J gene: TRBJ2-5
CDR3 DNA: TGTGCCAGCACCCCGAGAGTTCCAGGCACCCAGTACTTC
CDR3 protein: CASTPRVPGTQYF

clone size: few
D gene: TRBD2
V gene: TRBV18
CDR3 length: 18
J gene: TRBJ2-2
CDR3 DNA: TGTGCCAGCTCACCATGGGCTAGCGGGGCCTCGAACACCGGGGAGCTGTTTTTT
CDR3 protein: CASSPWASGASNTGELFF

clone size: -
D gene: -
V gene: TRBV4-1
CDR3 length: 15
J gene: TRBJ2-7
CDR3 DNA: TGCGCCAGCAGCCAAGCCGGGACTGTTACCTACGAGCAGTACTTC
CDR3 protein: CASSQAGTVTYEQYF

clone size: few
D gene: TRBD1
V gene: TRBV5-1
CDR3 length: 15
J gene: TRBJ2-3
CDR3 DNA: TGCGCCAGCAGCTTGCCGACAGGGGGATCAGATACGCAGTATTTT
CDR3 protein: CASSLPTGGSDTQYF

clone size: many
D gene: -
V gene: TRBV7-9
CDR3 length: 11
J gene: TRBJ1-4
CDR3 DNA: TGTGCCCTCGAGGCGCTCGAAAAACTGTTTTTT
CDR3 protein: CALEALEKLFF

clone size: -
D gene: -
V gene: TRBV20-1
CDR3 length: 12
J gene: TRBJ1-1
CDR3 DNA: TGCAGTGCTGGCAACAGCAACACTGAAGCTTTCTTT
CDR3 protein: CSAGNSNTEAFF

clone size: -
D gene: -
V gene: TRBV11-2
CDR3 length: 14
J gene: TRBJ1-1
CDR3 DNA: TGTGCCAGCAGCTTAATGACCCCAGAGATTGAAGCTTTCTTT
CDR3 protein: CASSLMTPEIEAFF